Following are 19 T cell receptor beta chains from one sample sequenced in a study of blood T cell repertoires in COVID-19. Measured with immunoSEQ multiplex PCR; TCRdb has only the in-frame clones, and not every one. This sample has a few hundred thousand clones; around nine tenths occur once, and the top ten carry approximately 1.8%. Sequenced material: peripheral blood. These receptors all stem from a woman in her thirties with COVID-19, enrolled during active disease.

This chain links TRBV6-5 with TRBJ1-1; 9 bases match TRBD1. V gave up 10 bases and J gave up 4 bases; unmatched junction bases: 7. Germline CDR1 is MNHEY and CDR2 is SVGAGI. The CDR3 length is 13 residues. The CDR3 sequence is CATPGQGITEAFF. In DNA form, the CDR3 reads TGTGCCACCCCGGGACAGGGAATCACTGAAGCTTTCTTT.

This clone was counted only a few times. The chain links TRBV7-2 to TRBJ1-1; D gene ambiguous. CDR1 and CDR2 from the germline V gene are SGHTA and FQGNSA. V dropped 5 bases and J dropped 2 bases, with 12 bases sitting between them. The CDR3 runs to 14 residues. CDR3 sequence (DNA): TGTGCCAGCAGCCCCCGGCGGGCCAACACTGAAGCTTTCTTT. This translates into CASSPRRANTEAFF. The complete variable domain, with remaining parts taken from reference TRBV7-2 and TRBJ1-1, reads GAGVSQSPSNKVTEKGKDVELRCDPISGHTALYWYRQSLGQGLEFLIYFQGNSAPDKSGLPSDRFSAERTGGSVSTLTIQRTQQEDSAVYLCASSPRRANTEAFFGQGTRLTVV.

The table lists this clone with many counts. The CDR3 DNA sequence: TGTGCCAGCACGACAAGCGGGGGGCTGTTTGGCTACACCTTC. Translation: CASTTSGGLFGYTF. The rearrangement joins TRBV6-5 to TRBJ1-2; weak D call: TRBD1 (6 bases). The CDR3 runs to 14 residues. Germline CDR1 and CDR2: MNHEY and SVGAGI. V was cut by 7 bases and J by 7 bases, with 19 bases left in between.

The rearrangement joins TRBV2 to TRBJ1-1; 7 bases map to TRBD1. This CDR3 region has 14 residues. Trimming at V came to 6 bases and at J to 5 bases, leaving 9 bases not matched to a gene. Germline V gene sequence: CDR1 SNHLY, CDR2 FYNNEI. As DNA, the CDR3 is TGTGCCAGCAGAAACATAGGGGGCGCGACTGAAGCTTTCTTT. Translating it yields CASRNIGGATEAFF.

The chain recombines TRBV7-2 with TRBJ2-7, with D tentatively TRBD1 (5 bases). CDR1 and CDR2 from the germline V gene are SGHTA and FQGNSA. The CDR3 runs to 14 residues. Trimming took 7 bases from V and 0 from J, leaving 13 bases between them. The CDR3 nucleotides are TGTGCCAGCAAAAGTACCAGGGACTCCTACGAGCAGTACTTC. This codes for CASKSTRDSYEQYF.

Notes on this clone: The junction departs from the called germline gene at one end, perhaps through a read error. For the CDR3, the DNA is TGCGCCCGCCGCGGCGGGGGGGCACGAGGCTACACCTTC. This encodes CARRGGGARGYTF. V gene TRBV9 combines with J gene TRBJ1-2; tentatively, D is TRBD1 (6 bases). Germline V gene data show CDR1 as SGDLS and CDR2 as YYNGEE. CDR3 length: 13 residues. The whole variable domain, remainder taken from reference TRBV9 and TRBJ1-2, is DSGVTQTPKHLITATGQRVTLRCSPRSGDLSVYWYQQSLDQGLQFLIQYYNGEERAKGNILERFSAQQFPDLHSELNLSSLELGDSALYFCARRGGGARGYTFGSGTRLTVV.

V and J are TRBV27 and TRBJ1-6, with 11 bases that match TRBD1. The CDR3 runs 16 residues. V was clipped by 5 bases and J by 7 bases; unmatched bases: 7. CDR1 is MNHEY and CDR2 is SMNVEV in the germline V gene (reference sequence). CDR3: CASSPVWTGGNSPLHF. The CDR3 region has the DNA TGTGCCAGCAGTCCGGTTTGGACAGGGGGCAATTCACCCCTCCACTTT.

The chain carries TRBV7-6 and TRBJ2-3, with TRBD2 matching over 9 bases. V shed 5 bases and J 6 bases; nucleotides not matched to a gene: 6. This CDR3 is 14 amino acids long. Germline lookup yields CDR1 SGHVS and CDR2 FNYEAQ. This CDR3 is CASSMGLAADTQYF. CDR3 in DNA: TGTGCCAGCAGCATGGGACTAGCAGCGGATACGCAGTATTTT.

This chain links TRBV13 with TRBJ1-4, with TRBD1 matching 7 bases. V lost 4 bases and J lost 7; bases outside the gene matches: 9. The CDR3 extends over 15 amino acids. Per the germline V gene, CDR1 is PRHDT and CDR2 is FYEKMQ (reference sequence). The CDR3 region is CASSSNRGLGEKLFF. For the CDR3, the DNA is TGTGCCAGCAGCTCCAACAGGGGTTTGGGTGAAAAACTGTTTTTT.

CDR3 nucleotides: TGTGCCAGCAGGGAAGGGACAGTACAGTTCTTC. Protein product: CASREGTVQFF. The V and J genes are TRBV7-2 and TRBJ2-1, with 7 bases fitting TRBD1. V lost 6 bases and J lost 13; bases outside the gene matches: 6. CDR3 length equals 11 residues. CDR1 and CDR2 (germline): SGHTA, FQGNSA.

This rearrangement joins TRBV18 to TRBJ1-1, with TRBD1 as a possible D gene (6 bases). V lost 1 base and J lost 7, with 7 bases in between. CDR1 and CDR2 (germline): KGHSH, LQKENI. This CDR3 comprises 12 residues. The CDR3 bases are TGTGCCAGCTCACCACTACAGGGTGAAGCTTTCTTT. Protein sequence: CASSPLQGEAFF.

The gene calls are TRBV4-3 and TRBJ1-1; D is uncertain. Trimming took 1 base from V and 3 from J, leaving 12 bases between them. Germline CDR1 is LGHNA and CDR2 is YSLEER. This CDR3 contains 15 residues. The CDR3 loop is CASSQVWSRDTEAFF. The CDR3 coding sequence is TGCGCCAGCAGCCAAGTGTGGTCGAGGGACACTGAAGCTTTCTTT.

The J gene is TRBJ2-7, the V gene TRBV6-6, with D perhaps matching TRBD2 (5 bases). This CDR3 comprises 13 residues. V lost 0 bases and J 6 bases, leaving 9 bases between the germline ends. The germline V gene has CDR1 MNHNY and CDR2 SVGAGI (reference sequence). CDR3 residues: CASSYSSGVEQYV. The CDR3 nucleotides read TGTGCCAGCAGTTACTCCTCCGGGGTCGAGCAGTACGTC.

The chain recombines TRBV7-9 with TRBJ1-2; 8 bases match TRBD1. The CDR3 sequence is 15 residues long. Losses at the gene ends were 1 base for V and 4 bases for J; bases not matched to a gene: 5. In germline, CDR1 is SEHNR, CDR2 FQNEAQ (reference sequence). CDR3 DNA sequence: TGTGCCAGCAGCTTAGAGGCGGGACAGGCCTATGGCTACACCTTC. Amino acids: CASSLEAGQAYGYTF.

The J gene is TRBJ1-1, the V gene TRBV5-6; D might be TRBD1 (5 bases). Germline CDR1 SGHDT, CDR2 YYEEEE. CDR3 length equals 12 residues. Deletions cut 0 bases from V and 8 bases from J, with 8 bases between. CDR3 in amino acids: CASSLVRQEAFF. In nucleotides, the CDR3 is TGTGCCAGCAGCTTGGTCAGACAGGAAGCTTTCTTT.

The rearrangement links TRBV27 to TRBJ2-2, with TRBD1 identical over 7 bases. CDR1 is MNHEY and CDR2 is SMNVEV in the germline V gene (reference sequence). With V trimmed by 6 bases and J by 4 bases, 5 bases remained unmatched. The length of the CDR3 is 14 residues. The DNA of the CDR3 is TGTGCCAGCAGCAGACAGGGTTCCACCGGGGAGCTGTTTTTT. Residues: CASSRQGSTGELFF.

V is TRBV5-1 and J is TRBJ1-5; 9 bases are shared with TRBD1. The junction had 3 bases not matched to a gene; V was cut back by 1 base and J by 4 bases. Per the germline V gene, CDR1 is SGHRS and CDR2 is YFSETQ. The CDR3 covers 15 residues. This CDR3 is CASSLRTGDNQPQHF. CDR3 bases: TGCGCCAGCAGCTTGCGGACAGGGGATAATCAGCCCCAGCATTTT.

The chain combines TRBV28 with TRBJ2-1, with 10 bases fitting TRBD2. The CDR3 contains 16 residues. V trimming: 6 bases; J trimming: 0 bases; junction bases outside the gene matches: 5. Looked up from germline, CDR1 is MDHEN and CDR2 is SYDVKM. The CDR3 nucleotides read TGTGCCAGCAGACAACTAGCGGGAACCTCCTACAATGAGCAGTTCTTC. Its protein is CASRQLAGTSYNEQFF.

The rearrangement joins TRBV5-5 to TRBJ2-7, with 7 bases matching TRBD1. CDR1 SGHKS and CDR2 YYEKEE come from the germline V gene (reference sequence). This CDR3 spans 14 amino acids. J lost 2 bases, V lost 4 bases, and 6 bases had no gene match. CDR3 nucleotides: TGTGCCAGCAGCCCGACAGGGTTACCCTACGAGCAGTACTTC. Translation gives CASSPTGLPYEQYF.